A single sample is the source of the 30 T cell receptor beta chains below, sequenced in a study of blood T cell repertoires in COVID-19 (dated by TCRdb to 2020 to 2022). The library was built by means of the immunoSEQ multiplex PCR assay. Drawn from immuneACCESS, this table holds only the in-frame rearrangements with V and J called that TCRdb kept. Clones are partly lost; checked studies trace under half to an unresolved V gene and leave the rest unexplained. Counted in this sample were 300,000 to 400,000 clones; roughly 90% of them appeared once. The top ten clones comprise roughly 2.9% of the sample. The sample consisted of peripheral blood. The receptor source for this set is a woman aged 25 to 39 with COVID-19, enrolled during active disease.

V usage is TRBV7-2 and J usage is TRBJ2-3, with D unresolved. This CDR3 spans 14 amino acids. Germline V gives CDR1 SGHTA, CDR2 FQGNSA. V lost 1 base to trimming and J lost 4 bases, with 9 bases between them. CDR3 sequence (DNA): TGTGCCAGCAGCTTAGTTGGTAGTTCAGATACGCAGTATTTT. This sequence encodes CASSLVGSSDTQYF.

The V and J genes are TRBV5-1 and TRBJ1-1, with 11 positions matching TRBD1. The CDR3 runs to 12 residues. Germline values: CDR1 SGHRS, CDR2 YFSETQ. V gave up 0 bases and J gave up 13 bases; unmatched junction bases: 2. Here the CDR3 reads CASSLAGTGGFF. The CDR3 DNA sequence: TGCGCCAGCAGCTTGGCCGGGACAGGGGGTTTCTTT.

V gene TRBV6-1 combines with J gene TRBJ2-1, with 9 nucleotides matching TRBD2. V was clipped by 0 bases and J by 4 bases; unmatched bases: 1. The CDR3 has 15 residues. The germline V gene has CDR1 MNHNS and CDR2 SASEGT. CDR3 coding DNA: TGTGCCAGCAGTGAAGCGGGACTAGCTTACAATGAGCAGTTCTTC. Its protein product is CASSEAGLAYNEQFF.

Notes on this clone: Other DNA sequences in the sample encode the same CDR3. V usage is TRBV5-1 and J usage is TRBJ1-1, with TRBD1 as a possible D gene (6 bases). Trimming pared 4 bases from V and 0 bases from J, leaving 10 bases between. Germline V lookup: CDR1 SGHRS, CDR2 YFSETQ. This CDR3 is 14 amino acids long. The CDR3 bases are TGCGCCAGCAGCCCAGGACAGATGAACACTGAAGCTTTCTTT. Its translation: CASSPGQMNTEAFF.

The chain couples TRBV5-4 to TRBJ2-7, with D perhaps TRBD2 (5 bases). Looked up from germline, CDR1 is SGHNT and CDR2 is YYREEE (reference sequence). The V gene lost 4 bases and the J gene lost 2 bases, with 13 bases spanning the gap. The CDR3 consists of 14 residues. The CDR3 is CASSPHSGAYEQYF. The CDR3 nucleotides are TGTGCCAGCAGCCCACACTCCGGGGCCTACGAGCAGTACTTC.

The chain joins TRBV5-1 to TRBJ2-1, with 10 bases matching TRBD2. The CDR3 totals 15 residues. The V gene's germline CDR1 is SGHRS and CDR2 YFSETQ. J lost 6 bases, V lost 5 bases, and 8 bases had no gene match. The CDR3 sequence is CASSNIAGGINEQFF. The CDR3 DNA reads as TGCGCCAGCAGTAATATAGCGGGAGGTATCAATGAGCAGTTCTTC. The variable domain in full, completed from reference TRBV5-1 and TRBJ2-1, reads KAGVTQTPRYLIKTRGQQVTLSCSPISGHRSVSWYQQTPGQGLQFLFEYFSETQRNKGNFPGRFSGRQFSNSRSEMNVSTLELGDSALYLCASSNIAGGINEQFFGPGTRLTVL.

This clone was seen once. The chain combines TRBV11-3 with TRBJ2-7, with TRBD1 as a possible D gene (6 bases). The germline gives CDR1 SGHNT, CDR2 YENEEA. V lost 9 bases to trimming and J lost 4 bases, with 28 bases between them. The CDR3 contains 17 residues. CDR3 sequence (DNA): TGTGCCAGAGGTCCCTGTTATGGGGACACCGGATGGTACGAGCAGTACTTC. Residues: CARGPCYGDTGWYEQYF.

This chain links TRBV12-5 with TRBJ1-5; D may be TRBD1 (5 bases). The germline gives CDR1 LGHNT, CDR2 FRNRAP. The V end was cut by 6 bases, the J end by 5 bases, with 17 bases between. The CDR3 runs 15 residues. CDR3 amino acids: CASGFVSGGDQPQHF. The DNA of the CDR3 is TGTGCTAGTGGGTTTGTGTCCGGGGGAGATCAGCCCCAGCATTTT. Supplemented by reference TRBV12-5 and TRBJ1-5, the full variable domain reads DARVTQTPRHKVTEMGQEVTMRCQPILGHNTVFWYRQTMMQGLELLAYFRNRAPLDDSGMPKDRFSAEMPDATLATLKIQPSEPRDSAVYFCASGFVSGGDQPQHFGDGTRLSIL.

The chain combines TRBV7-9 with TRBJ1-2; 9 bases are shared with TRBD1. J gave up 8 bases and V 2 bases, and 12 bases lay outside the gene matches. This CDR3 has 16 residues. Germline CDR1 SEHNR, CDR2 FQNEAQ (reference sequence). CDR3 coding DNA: TGTGCCAGCAGCTTACTGCGCGACAGGGGGGCGCGAGGCTACACCTTC. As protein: CASSLLRDRGARGYTF.

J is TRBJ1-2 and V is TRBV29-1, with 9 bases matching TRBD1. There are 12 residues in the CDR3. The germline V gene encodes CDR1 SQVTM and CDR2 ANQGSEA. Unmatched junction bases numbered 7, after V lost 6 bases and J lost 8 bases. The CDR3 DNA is TGCAGCGTAGTAGACAGGGGGGTGGGCTACACCTTC. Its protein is CSVVDRGVGYTF.

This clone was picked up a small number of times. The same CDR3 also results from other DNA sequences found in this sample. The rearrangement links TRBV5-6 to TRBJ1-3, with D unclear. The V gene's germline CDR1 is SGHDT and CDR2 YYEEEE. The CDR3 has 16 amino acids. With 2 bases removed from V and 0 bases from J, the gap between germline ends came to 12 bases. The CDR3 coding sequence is TGTGCCAGCAGCTTTGGGCAGTTATTCTCTGGAAACACCATATATTTT. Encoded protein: CASSFGQLFSGNTIYF. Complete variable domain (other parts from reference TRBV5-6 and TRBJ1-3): DAGVTQSPTHLIKTRGQQVTLRCSPKSGHDTVSWYQQALGQGPQFIFQYYEEEERQRGNFPDRFSGHQFPNYSSELNVNALLLGDSALYLCASSFGQLFSGNTIYFGEGSWLTVV.

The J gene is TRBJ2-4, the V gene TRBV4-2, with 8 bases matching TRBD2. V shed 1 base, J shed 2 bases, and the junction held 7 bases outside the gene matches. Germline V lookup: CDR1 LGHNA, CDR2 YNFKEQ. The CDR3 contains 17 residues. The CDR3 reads CASSQAAAGGTKNIQYF. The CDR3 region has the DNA TGTGCCAGCAGCCAAGCCGCCGCGGGAGGAACCAAAAACATTCAGTACTTC.

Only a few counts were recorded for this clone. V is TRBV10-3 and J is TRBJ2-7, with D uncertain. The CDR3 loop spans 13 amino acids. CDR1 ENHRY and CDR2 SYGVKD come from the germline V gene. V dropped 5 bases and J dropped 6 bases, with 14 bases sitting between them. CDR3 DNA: TGTGCCATCAGTAAAAACCAGGCTCCCGAGCAGTACTTC. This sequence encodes CAISKNQAPEQYF.

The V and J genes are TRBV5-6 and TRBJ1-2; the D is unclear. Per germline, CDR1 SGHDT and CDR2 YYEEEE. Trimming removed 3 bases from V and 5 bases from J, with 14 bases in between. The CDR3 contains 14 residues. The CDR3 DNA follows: TGTGCCAGCAGCTCTCCCAGTGGCGGGTATGGCTACACCTTC. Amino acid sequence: CASSSPSGGYGYTF.

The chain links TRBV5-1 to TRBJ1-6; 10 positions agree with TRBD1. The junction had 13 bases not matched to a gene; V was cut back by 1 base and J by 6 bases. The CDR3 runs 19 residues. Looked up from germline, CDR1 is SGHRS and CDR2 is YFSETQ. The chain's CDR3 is CASSLSGTGVFGLNSPLHF. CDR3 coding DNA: TGCGCCAGCAGCTTGTCTGGGACAGGGGTTTTTGGCCTTAATTCACCCCTCCACTTT.

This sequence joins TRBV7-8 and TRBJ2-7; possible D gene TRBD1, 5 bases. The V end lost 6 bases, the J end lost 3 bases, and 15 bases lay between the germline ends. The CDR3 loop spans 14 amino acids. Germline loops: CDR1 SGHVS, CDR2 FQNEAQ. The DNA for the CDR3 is TGTGCCAGCAGGTTGAACAGGCAGGTCTACGAGCAGTACTTC. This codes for CASRLNRQVYEQYF.

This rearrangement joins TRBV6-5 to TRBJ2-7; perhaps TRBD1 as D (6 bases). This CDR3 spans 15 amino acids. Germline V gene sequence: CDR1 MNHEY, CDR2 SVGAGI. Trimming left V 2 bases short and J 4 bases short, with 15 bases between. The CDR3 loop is CASSYQQGNRYEQYF. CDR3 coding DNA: TGTGCCAGCAGTTACCAACAGGGTAATAGGTACGAGCAGTACTTC.

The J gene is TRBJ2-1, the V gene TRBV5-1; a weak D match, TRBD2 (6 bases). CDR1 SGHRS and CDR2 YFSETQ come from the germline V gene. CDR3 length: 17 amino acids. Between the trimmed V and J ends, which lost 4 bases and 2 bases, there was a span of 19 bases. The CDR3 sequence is CASSGATPGRPYNEQFF. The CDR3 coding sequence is TGCGCCAGCAGCGGAGCCACTCCCGGGAGACCCTACAATGAGCAGTTCTTC.

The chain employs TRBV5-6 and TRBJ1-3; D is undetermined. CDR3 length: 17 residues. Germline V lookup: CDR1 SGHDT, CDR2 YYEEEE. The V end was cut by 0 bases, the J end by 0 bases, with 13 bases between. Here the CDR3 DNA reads TGTGCCAGCAGCTTGGATCGGGGATGGAGCTCTGGAAACACCATATATTTT. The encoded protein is CASSLDRGWSSGNTIYF.

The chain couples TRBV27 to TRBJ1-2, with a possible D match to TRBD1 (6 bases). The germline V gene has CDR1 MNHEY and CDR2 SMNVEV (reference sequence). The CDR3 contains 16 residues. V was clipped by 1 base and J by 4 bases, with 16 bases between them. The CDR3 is CASSLYPPTTGYGYTF. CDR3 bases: TGTGCCAGCAGTTTATATCCCCCTACGACAGGCTATGGCTACACCTTC.

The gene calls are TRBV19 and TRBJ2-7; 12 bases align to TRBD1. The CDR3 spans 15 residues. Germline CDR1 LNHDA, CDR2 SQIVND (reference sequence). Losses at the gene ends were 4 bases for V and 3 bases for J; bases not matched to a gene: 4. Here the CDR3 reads CASSTGTGGIYEQYF. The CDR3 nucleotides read TGTGCCAGTAGTACCGGGACAGGGGGCATCTACGAGCAGTACTTC. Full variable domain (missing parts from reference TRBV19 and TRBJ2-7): DGGITQSPKYLFRKEGQNVTLSCEQNLNHDAMYWYRQDPGQGLRLIYYSQIVNDFQKGDIAEGYSVSREKKESFPLTVTSAQKNPTAFYLCASSTGTGGIYEQYFGPGTRLTVT.

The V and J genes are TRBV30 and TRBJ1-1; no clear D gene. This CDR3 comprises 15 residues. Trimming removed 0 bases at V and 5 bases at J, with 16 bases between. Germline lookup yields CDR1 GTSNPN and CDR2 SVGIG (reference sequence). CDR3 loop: CAWSVPTVGRTEAFF. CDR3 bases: TGTGCCTGGAGTGTACCCACCGTGGGCAGAACTGAAGCTTTCTTT.

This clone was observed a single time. CDR3 bases: TGTGCCACCAGCAGAGGGACAGGGTTAGTATCTGAGCAGTTCTTC. It specifies CATSRGTGLVSEQFF. This sequence joins TRBV15 and TRBJ2-1, with 8 nucleotides matching TRBD1. The J segment lost 9 bases and the V segment lost 1 base, leaving 8 bases of the junction unmatched. Germline-derived CDR1 and CDR2 are LNHNV and YYDKDF (reference sequence). The CDR3 has 15 amino acids.

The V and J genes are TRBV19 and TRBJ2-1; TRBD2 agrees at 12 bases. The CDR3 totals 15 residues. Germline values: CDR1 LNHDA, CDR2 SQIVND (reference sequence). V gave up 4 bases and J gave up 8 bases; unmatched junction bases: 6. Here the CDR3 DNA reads TGTGCCAGTAGTAGTTGGACTAGCGGGATCGATGAGCAGTTCTTC. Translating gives CASSSWTSGIDEQFF.

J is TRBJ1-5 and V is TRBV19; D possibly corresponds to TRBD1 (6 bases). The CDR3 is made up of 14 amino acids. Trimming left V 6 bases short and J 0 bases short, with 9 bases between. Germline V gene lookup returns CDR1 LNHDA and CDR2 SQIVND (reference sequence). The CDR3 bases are TGTGCCAGTAGGGGGGGGCTTAGCAATCAGCCCCAGCATTTT. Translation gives CASRGGLSNQPQHF.

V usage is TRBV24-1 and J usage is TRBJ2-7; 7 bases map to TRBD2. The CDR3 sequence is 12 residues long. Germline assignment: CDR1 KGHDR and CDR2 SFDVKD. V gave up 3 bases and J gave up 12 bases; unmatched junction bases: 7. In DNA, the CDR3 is TGTGCCACCAGTGATCAATACGGGAGGTGGTACTTC. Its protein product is CATSDQYGRWYF.

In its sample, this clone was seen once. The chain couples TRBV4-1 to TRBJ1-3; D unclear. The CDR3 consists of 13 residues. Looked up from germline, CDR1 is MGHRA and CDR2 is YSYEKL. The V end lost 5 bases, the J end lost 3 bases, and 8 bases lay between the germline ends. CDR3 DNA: TGCGCCAGCAGCGGACGGGATGGAAACACCATATATTTT. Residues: CASSGRDGNTIYF.

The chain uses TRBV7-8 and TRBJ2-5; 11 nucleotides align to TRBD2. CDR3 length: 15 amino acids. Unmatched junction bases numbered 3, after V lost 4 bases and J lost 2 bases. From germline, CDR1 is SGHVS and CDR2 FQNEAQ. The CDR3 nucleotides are TGTGCCAGCAGCTCTAGCGGGAGGTTACAAGAGACCCAGTACTTC. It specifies CASSSSGRLQETQYF.

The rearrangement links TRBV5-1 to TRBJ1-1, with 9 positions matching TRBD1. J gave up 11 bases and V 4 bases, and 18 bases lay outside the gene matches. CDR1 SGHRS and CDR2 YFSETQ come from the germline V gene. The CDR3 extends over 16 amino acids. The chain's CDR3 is CASSERTGAITRRAFF. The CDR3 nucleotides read TGCGCCAGCAGCGAACGGACAGGGGCCATCACACGCCGGGCTTTCTTT.

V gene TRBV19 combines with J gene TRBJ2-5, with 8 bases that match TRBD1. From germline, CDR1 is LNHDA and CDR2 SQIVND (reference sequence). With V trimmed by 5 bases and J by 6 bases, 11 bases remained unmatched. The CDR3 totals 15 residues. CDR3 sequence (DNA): TGTGCCAGTAGTCCTGGAGACAGGGGTGGGAAGACCCAGTACTTC. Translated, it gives CASSPGDRGGKTQYF.